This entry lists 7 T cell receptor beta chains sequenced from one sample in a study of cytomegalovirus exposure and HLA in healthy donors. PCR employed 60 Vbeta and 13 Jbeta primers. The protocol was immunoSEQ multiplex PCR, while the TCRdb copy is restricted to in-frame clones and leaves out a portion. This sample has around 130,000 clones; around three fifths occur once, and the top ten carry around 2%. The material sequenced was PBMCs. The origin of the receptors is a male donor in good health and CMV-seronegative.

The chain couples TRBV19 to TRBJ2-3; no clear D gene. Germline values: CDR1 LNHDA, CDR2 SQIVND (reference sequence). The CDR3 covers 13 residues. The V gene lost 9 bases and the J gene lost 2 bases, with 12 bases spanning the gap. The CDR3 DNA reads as TGTGCCAGCAGTGGCGGTTTCACAGATACGCAGTATTTT. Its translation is CASSGGFTDTQYF. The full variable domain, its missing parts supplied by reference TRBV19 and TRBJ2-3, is DGGITQSPKYLFRKEGQNVTLSCEQNLNHDAMYWYRQDPGQGLRLIYYSQIVNDFQKGDIAEGYSVSREKKESFPLTVTSAQKNPTAFYLCASSGGFTDTQYFGPGTRLTVL.

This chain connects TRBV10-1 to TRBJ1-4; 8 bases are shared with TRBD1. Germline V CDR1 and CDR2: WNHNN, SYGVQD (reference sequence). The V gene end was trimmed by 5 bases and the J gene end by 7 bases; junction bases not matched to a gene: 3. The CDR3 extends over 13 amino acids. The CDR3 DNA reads TGCGCCAGCAGTCCAGGGGGCGGTGAAAAACTGTTTTTT. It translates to CASSPGGGEKLFF.

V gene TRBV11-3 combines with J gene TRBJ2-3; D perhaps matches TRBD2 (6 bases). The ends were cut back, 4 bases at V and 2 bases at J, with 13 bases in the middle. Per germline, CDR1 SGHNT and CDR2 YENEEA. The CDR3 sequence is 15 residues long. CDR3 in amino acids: CASSSRGNPTDTQYF. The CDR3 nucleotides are TGTGCCAGCAGCTCCCGGGGGAACCCCACAGATACGCAGTATTTT.

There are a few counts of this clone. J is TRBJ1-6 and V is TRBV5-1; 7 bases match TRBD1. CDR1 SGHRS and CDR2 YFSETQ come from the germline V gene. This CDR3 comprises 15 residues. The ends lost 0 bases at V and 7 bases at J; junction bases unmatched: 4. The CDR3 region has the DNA TGCGCCAGCAGCTTGGGGACAGGAGGGAATTCACCCCTCCACTTT. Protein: CASSLGTGGNSPLHF.

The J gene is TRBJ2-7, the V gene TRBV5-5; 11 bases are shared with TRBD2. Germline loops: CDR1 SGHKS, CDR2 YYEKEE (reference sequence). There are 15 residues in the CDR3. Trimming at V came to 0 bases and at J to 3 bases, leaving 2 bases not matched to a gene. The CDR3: CASSLGLAGYYEQYF. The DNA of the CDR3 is TGTGCCAGCAGCTTGGGACTAGCGGGGTACTACGAGCAGTACTTC.

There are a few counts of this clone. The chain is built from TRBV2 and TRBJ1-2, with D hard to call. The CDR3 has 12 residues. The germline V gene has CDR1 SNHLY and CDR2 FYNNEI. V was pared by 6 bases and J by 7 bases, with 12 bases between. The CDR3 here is CASSGGLLGYTF. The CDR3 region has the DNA TGTGCCAGCAGCGGCGGACTTCTTGGCTACACCTTC.

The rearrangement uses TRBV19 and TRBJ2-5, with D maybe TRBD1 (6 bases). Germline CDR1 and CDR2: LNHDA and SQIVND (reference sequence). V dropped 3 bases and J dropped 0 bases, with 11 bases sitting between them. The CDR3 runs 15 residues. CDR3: CASSIRTAYQETQYF. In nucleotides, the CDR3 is TGTGCCAGTAGTATCCGGACAGCGTACCAAGAGACCCAGTACTTC.